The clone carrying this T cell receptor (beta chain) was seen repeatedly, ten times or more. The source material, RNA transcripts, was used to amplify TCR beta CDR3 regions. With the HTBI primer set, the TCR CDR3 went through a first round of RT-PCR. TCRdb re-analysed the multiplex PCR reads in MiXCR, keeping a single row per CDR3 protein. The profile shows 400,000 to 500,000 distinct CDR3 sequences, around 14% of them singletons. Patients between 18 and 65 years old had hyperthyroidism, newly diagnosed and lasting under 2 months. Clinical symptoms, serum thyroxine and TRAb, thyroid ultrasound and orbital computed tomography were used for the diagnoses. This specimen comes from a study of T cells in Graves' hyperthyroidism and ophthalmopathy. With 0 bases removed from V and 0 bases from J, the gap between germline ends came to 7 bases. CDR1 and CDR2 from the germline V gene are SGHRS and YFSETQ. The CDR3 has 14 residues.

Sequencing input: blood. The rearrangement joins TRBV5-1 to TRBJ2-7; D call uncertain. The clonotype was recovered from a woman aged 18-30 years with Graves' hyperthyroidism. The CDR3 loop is CASSLAWSSYEQYF. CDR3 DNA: TGCGCCAGCAGCTTGGCCTGGAGCTCCTACGAGCAGTACTTC.